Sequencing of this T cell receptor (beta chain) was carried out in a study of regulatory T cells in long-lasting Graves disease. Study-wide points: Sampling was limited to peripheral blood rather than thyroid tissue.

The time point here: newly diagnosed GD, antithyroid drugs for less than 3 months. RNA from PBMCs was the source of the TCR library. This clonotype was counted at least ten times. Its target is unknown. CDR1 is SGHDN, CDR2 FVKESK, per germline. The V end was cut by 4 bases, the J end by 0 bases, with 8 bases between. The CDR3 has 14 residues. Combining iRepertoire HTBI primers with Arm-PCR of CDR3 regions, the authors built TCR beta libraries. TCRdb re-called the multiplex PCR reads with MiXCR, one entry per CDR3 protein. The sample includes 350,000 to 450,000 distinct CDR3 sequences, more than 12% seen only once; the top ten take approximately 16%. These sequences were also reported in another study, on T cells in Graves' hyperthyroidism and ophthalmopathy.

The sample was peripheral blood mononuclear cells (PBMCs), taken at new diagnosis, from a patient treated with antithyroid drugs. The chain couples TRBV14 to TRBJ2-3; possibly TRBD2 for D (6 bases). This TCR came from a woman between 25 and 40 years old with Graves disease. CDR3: CASSLAASTDTQYF. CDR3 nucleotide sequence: TGTGCCAGCAGCCTAGCGGCAAGCACAGATACGCAGTATTTT. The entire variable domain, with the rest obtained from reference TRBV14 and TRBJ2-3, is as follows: EAGVTQFPSHSVIEKGQTVTLRCDPISGHDNLYWYRRVMGKEIKFLLHFVKESKQDESGMPNNRFLAERTGGTYSTLKVQPAELEDSGVYFCASSLAASTDTQYFGPGTRLTVL.